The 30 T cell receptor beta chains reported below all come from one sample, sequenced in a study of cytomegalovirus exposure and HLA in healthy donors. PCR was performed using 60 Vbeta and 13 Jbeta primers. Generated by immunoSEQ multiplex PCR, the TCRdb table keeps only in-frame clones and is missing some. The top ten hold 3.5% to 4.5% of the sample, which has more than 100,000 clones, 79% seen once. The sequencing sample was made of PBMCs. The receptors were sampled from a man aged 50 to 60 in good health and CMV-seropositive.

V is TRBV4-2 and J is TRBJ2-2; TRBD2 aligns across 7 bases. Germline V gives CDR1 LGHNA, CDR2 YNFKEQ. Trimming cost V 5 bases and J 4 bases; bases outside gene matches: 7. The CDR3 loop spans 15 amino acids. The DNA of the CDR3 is TGTGCCAGCAGCGGGAGACTAGCTGGCACCGGGGAGCTGTTTTTT. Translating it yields CASSGRLAGTGELFF.

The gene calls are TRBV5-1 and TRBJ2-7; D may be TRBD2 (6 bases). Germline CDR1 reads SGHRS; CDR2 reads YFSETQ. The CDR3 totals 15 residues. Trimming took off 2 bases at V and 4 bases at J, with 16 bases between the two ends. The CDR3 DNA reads TGCGCCAGCAGCTTTTTGTCGGGGGACGAATACGAGCAGTACTTC. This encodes CASSFLSGDEYEQYF.

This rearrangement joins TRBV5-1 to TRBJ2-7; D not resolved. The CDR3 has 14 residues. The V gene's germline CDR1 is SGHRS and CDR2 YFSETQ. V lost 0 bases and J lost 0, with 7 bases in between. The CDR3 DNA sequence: TGCGCCAGCAGCTTGGCCTCAGACTCCTACGAGCAGTACTTC. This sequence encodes CASSLASDSYEQYF.

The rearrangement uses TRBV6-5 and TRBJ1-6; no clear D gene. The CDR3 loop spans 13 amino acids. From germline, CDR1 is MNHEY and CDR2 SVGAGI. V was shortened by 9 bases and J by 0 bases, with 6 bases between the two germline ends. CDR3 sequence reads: CASCISYNSPLHF. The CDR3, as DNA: TGTGCCAGTTGTATCTCCTATAATTCACCCCTCCACTTT.

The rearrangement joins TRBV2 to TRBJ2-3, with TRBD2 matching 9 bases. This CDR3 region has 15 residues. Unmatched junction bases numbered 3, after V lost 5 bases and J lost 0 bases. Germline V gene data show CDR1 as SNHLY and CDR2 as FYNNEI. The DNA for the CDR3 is TGTGCCAGCAGTCGGACTAGCGTTAGCACAGATACGCAGTATTTT. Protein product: CASSRTSVSTDTQYF.

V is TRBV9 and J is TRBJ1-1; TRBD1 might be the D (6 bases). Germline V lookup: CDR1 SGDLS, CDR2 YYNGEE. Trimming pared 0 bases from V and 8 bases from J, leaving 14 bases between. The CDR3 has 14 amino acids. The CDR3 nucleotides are TGTGCCAGCAGCGTAGGGCCAGGACAGCCAGAAGCTTTCTTT. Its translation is CASSVGPGQPEAFF.

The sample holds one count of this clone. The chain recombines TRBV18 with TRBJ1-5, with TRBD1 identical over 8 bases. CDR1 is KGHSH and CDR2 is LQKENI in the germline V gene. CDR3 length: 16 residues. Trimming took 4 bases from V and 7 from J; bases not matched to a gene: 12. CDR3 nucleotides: TGTGCCAGCTCACTAGAATCAGGGGGCGGAGGCCAGCCCCAGCATTTT. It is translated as CASSLESGGGGQPQHF.

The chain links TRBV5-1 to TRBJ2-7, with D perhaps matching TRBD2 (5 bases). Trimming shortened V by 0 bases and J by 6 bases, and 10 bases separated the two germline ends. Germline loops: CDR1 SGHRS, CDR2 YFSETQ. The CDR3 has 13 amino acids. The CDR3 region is CASSLGREGEQYF. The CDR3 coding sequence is TGCGCCAGCAGCTTGGGACGGGAAGGCGAGCAGTACTTC.

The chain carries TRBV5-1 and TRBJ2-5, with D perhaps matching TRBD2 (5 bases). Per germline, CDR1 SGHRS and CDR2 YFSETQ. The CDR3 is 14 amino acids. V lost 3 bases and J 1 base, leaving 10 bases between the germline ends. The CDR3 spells CASSYGGPQETQYF. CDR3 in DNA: TGCGCCAGCAGCTATGGAGGCCCCCAAGAGACCCAGTACTTC.

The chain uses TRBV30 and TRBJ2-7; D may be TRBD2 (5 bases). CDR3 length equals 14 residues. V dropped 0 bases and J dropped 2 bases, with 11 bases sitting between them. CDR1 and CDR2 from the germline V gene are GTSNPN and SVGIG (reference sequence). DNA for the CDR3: TGTGCCTGGAGTGTAAATCCGGGGACCTACGAGCAGTACTTC. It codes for CAWSVNPGTYEQYF.

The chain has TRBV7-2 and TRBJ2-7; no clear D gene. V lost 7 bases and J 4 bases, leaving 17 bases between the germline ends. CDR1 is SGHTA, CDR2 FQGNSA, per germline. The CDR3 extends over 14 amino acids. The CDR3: CASTNVAKRYEQYF. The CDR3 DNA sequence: TGTGCCAGCACCAATGTGGCAAAAAGATACGAGCAGTACTTC.

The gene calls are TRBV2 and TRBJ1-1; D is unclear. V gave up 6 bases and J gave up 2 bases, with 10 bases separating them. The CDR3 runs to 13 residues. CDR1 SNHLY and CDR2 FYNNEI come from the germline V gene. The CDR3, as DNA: TGTGCCAGCAGCACAGAGACCAACACTGAAGCTTTCTTT. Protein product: CASSTETNTEAFF.

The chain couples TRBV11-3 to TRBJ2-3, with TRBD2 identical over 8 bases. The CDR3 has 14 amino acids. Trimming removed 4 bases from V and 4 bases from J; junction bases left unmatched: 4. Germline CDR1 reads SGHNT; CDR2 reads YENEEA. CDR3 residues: CASSSRRGADTQYF. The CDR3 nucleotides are TGTGCCAGCAGCTCGAGGCGGGGGGCAGATACGCAGTATTTT.

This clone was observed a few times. The CDR3 nucleotides read TGTGCCAGCAGTCGCTCTGGGGAGCCAGAAGAGCAGTTCTTC. This encodes CASSRSGEPEEQFF. The chain is built from TRBV27 and TRBJ2-1, with TRBD2 as a possible D gene (5 bases). Between the trimmed V and J ends, which lost 5 bases and 10 bases, there was a span of 18 bases. Germline CDR1 MNHEY, CDR2 SMNVEV (reference sequence). This CDR3 comprises 14 residues.

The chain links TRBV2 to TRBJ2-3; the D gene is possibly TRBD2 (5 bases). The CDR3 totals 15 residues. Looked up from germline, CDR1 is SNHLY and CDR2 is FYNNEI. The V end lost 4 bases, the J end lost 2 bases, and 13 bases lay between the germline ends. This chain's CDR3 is CASSGYGGITDTQYF. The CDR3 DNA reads TGTGCCAGCAGTGGATACGGAGGAATCACAGATACGCAGTATTTT.

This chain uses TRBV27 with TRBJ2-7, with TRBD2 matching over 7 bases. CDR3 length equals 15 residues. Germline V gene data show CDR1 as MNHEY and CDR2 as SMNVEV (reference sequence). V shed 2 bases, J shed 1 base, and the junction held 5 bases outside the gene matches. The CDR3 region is CASSLRGTMSYEQYF. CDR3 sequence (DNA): TGTGCCAGCAGTTTAAGAGGGACTATGTCCTACGAGCAGTACTTC.

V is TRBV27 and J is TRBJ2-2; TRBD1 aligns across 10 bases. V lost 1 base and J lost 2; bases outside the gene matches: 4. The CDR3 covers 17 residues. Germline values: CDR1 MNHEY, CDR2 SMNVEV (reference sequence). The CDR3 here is CASSLFGQGENTGELFF. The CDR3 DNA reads TGTGCCAGCAGTTTATTTGGACAGGGGGAAAACACCGGGGAGCTGTTTTTT.

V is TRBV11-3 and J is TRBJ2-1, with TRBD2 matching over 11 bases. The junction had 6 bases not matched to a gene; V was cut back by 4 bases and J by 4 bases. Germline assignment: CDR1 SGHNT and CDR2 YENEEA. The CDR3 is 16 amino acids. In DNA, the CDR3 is TGTGCCAGCAGCTCCCAGACTAGCGGGGATTACAATGAGCAGTTCTTC. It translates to CASSSQTSGDYNEQFF.

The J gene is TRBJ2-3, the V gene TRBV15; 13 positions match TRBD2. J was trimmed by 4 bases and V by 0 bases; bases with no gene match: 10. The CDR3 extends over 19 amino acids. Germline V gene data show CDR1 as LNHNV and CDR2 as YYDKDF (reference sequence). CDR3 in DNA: TGTGCCACCAGCAGAGATACGGGACTAGCGGGGAAATCACCAGATACGCAGTATTTT. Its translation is CATSRDTGLAGKSPDTQYF.

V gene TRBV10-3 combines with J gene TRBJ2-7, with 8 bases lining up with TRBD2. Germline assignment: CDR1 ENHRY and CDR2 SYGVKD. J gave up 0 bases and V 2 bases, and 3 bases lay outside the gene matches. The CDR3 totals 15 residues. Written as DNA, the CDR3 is TGTGCCATCAGTGAGGTTAGCGGGATCTCCTACGAGCAGTACTTC. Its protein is CAISEVSGISYEQYF.

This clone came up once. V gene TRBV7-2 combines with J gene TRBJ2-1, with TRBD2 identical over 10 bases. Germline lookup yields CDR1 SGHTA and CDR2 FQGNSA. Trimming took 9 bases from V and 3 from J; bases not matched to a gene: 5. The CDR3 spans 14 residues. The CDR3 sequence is CASQLAGSYNEQFF. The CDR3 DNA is TGTGCCAGTCAACTAGCGGGAAGCTACAATGAGCAGTTCTTC.

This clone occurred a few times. CDR3 DNA sequence: TGTGCCAGCAGCCCCGGGACAGGGGCGCGAGATACGCAGTATTTT. Translating it yields CASSPGTGARDTQYF. The rearrangement joins TRBV5-4 to TRBJ2-3, with 10 nucleotides matching TRBD1. The CDR3 spans 15 residues. The germline V gene encodes CDR1 SGHNT and CDR2 YYREEE (reference sequence). V lost 4 bases, J lost 5 bases, and 7 bases stayed unmatched.

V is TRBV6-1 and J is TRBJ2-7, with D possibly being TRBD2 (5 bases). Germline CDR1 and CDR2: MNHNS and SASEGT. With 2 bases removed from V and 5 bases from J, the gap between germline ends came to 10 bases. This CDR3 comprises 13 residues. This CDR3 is CASSERTFNEQYF. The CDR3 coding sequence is TGTGCCAGCAGTGAACGGACTTTCAACGAGCAGTACTTC.

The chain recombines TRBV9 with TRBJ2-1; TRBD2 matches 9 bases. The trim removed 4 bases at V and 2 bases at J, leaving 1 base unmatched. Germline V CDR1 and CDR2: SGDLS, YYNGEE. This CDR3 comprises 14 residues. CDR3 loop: CASSPSGTYNEQFF. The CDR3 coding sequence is TGTGCCAGCAGCCCTAGCGGGACCTACAATGAGCAGTTCTTC.

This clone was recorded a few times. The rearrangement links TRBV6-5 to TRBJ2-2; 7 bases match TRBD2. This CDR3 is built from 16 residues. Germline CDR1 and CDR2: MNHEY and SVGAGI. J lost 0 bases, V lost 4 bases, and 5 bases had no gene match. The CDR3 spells CASSSERGANTGELFF. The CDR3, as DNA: TGTGCCAGCAGTTCCGAGCGGGGCGCGAACACCGGGGAGCTGTTTTTT.

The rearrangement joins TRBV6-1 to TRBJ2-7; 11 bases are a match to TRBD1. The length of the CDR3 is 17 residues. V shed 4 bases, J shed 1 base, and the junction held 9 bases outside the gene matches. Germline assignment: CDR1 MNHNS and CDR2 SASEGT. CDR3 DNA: TGTGCCAGCAGTGTCGGGACAGGGGGAGCACTTTCCTACGAGCAGTACTTC. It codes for CASSVGTGGALSYEQYF.

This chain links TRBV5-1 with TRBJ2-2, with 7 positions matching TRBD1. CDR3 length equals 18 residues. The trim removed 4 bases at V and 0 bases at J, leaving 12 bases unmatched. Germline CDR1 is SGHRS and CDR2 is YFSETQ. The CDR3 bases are TGCGCCAGCAGCCCCAGACCAGGGGGTCTAGCGAACACCGGGGAGCTGTTTTTT. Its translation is CASSPRPGGLANTGELFF. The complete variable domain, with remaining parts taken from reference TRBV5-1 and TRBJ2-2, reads KAGVTQTPRYLIKTRGQQVTLSCSPISGHRSVSWYQQTPGQGLQFLFEYFSETQRNKGNFPGRFSGRQFSNSRSEMNVSTLELGDSALYLCASSPRPGGLANTGELFFGEGSRLTVL.

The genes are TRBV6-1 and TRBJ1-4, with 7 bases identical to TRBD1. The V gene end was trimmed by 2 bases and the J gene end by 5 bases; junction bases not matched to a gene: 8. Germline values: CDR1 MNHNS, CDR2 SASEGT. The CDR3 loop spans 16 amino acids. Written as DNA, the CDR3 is TGTGCCAGCAGTGAAAAGAGGGACAGCTTAAATGAAAAACTGTTTTTT. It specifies CASSEKRDSLNEKLFF.

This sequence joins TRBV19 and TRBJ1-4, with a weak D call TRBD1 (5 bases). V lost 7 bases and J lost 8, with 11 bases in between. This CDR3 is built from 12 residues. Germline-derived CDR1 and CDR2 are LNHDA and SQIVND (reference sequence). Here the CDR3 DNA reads TGTGCCAGTAAGGAGCAGGGCGAAAAACTGTTTTTT. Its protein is CASKEQGEKLFF.

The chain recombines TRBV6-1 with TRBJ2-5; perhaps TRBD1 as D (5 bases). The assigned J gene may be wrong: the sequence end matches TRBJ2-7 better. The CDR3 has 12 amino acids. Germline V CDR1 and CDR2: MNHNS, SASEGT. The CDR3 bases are TGTGCCAGCAAAAGGGGTATCTACGAGCAGTACTTC. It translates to CASKRGIYEQYF.